One sample yielded the 8 T cell receptor beta chains listed below, sequenced in a study of blood T cell repertoires in COVID-19. Method: immunoSEQ multiplex PCR; TCRdb's copy keeps in-frame clones and lacks some. Among about 180,000 clones listed, about 86% were seen once. Sequenced input: peripheral blood. The receptors were gathered from a woman aged 25 to 39 with active or convalescent COVID-19.

This clone has a single count. The rearrangement links TRBV12-3 or TRBV12-4 to TRBJ1-1; TRBD1 is a possible D gene (6 bases). V was trimmed by 2 bases and J by 4 bases, leaving 8 bases between them. This CDR3 is built from 13 residues. CDR3 nucleotide sequence: TGTGCCAGCAGTTTAAAACAGGGCACTGAAGCTTTCTTT. As protein: CASSLKQGTEAFF.

The J gene is TRBJ1-4, the V gene TRBV10-1; tentatively, D is TRBD1 (6 bases). There are 16 residues in the CDR3. Trimming removed 6 bases at V and 0 bases at J, with 14 bases between. Germline V gene data show CDR1 as WNHNN and CDR2 as SYGVQD (reference sequence). CDR3 in amino acids: CASSSGHLTTNEKLFF. CDR3 DNA: TGCGCCAGCAGCTCGGGACACCTCACAACTAATGAAAAACTGTTTTTT.

The chain recombines TRBV11-2 with TRBJ2-1; 7 nucleotides match TRBD2. Germline CDR1 is SGHAT and CDR2 is FQNNGV. The CDR3 spans 16 residues. V lost 2 bases to trimming and J lost 5 bases; unmatched junction nucleotides: 9. DNA for the CDR3: TGTGCCAGCAGCTTAATCTGGGCGGGAGAGGACAATGAGCAGTTCTTC. Residues: CASSLIWAGEDNEQFF.

In its sample, this clone was seen a few times. CDR3 in DNA: TGTGCCAGCAGTTCCTACGGACAGTCTAACTACGAGCAGTACTTC. This codes for CASSSYGQSNYEQYF. The V and J genes are TRBV25-1 and TRBJ2-7, with a tentative D call TRBD1 (6 bases). The CDR3 is made up of 15 amino acids. Germline CDR1 MGHDK, CDR2 SYGVNS. V shed 5 bases and J shed 3 bases, with 17 bases lying between them.

This sequence joins TRBV29-1 and TRBJ1-1; a weak D match, TRBD1 (5 bases). This CDR3 comprises 13 residues. CDR1 and CDR2 from the germline V gene are SQVTM and ANQGSEA. V shed 0 bases and J shed 0 bases, with 5 bases lying between them. CDR3 region: CSVEDRVNTEAFF. The CDR3 bases are TGCAGCGTTGAAGACAGGGTGAACACTGAAGCTTTCTTT.

The rearrangement links TRBV12-3 or TRBV12-4 to TRBJ2-4; tentative D call: TRBD2 (5 bases). Trimming removed 2 bases at V and 8 bases at J, with 10 bases between. The CDR3 contains 13 residues. In DNA, the CDR3 is TGTGCCAGCAGTTTAACTACGGAGGACATTCAGTACTTC. Amino acids: CASSLTTEDIQYF.

The gene calls are TRBV2 and TRBJ1-2; D ambiguous. There are 15 residues in the CDR3. The V end lost 4 bases, the J end lost 6 bases, and 18 bases lay between the germline ends. Germline V gives CDR1 SNHLY, CDR2 FYNNEI. This chain's CDR3 is CASSGGRAGLNGYTF. The CDR3 coding sequence is TGTGCCAGCAGTGGCGGGAGGGCTGGGTTAAATGGCTACACCTTC.

The rearrangement joins TRBV11-3 to TRBJ1-2; 7 nucleotides align to TRBD1. Germline V CDR1 and CDR2: SGHNT, YENEEA. The J segment lost 5 bases and the V segment lost 5 bases, leaving 5 bases of the junction unmatched. The CDR3 spans 13 residues. CDR3 loop: CASSGTAFYGYTF. As DNA, the CDR3 is TGTGCCAGCAGCGGGACAGCCTTTTATGGCTACACCTTC.